These T cell receptor beta chains were read from a single sample in a study of Graves' ophthalmopathy and Graves' hyperthyroidism. TCRdb processed the multiplex PCR reads anew with MiXCR; each CDR3 protein has one entry. The sample records almost 750,000 distinct CDR3 sequences, 35% to 50% being singletons. Sequenced material: peripheral blood. Every receptor here comes from an adult man with Graves' ophthalmopathy. CDR3s include the opening cysteine and the closing phenylalanine or tryptophan. The order of the fields is clone size, J gene, D gene, V gene, CDR3 protein, CDR3 DNA. D genes are given only for firm matches. Expanded clones are given a class, and other clones once, few, many or no size at all.

clone_size: NA; j_call: TRBJ2-7; d_call: TRBD1; v_call: TRBV25-1; cdr3_aa: CASSRDSLRYF; cdr3_nt: TGTGCCAGCAGTCGGGACAGCCTGCGGTACTTC
clone_size: NA; j_call: TRBJ1-3; d_call: NA; v_call: TRBV5-1; cdr3_aa: CASSLGTTGNTIYF; cdr3_nt: TGCGCCAGCAGCCTCGGGACAACTGGAAACACCATATATTTT
clone_size: NA; j_call: TRBJ1-4; d_call: TRBD1; v_call: TRBV29-1; cdr3_aa: CSAGGQGNEKLFF; cdr3_nt: TGCAGCGCAGGGGGGCAGGGTAATGAAAAACTGTTTTTT
clone_size: many; j_call: TRBJ1-6; d_call: TRBD1; v_call: TRBV9; cdr3_aa: CASSGTGWGSPLHF; cdr3_nt: TGTGCCAGCAGCGGGACAGGGTGGGGCTCACCCCTCCACTTT
clone_size: NA; j_call: TRBJ2-7; d_call: TRBD1; v_call: TRBV19; cdr3_aa: CASSLTGQGYEQYF; cdr3_nt: TGTGCCAGTAGTCTCACGGGACAGGGTTACGAGCAGTACTTC
clone_size: NA; j_call: TRBJ2-3; d_call: TRBD1; v_call: TRBV10-3; cdr3_aa: CAISVTGGTTDTQYF; cdr3_nt: TGTGCCATCAGTGTCACAGGGGGCACAACAGATACGCAGTATTTT
clone_size: NA; j_call: TRBJ2-5; d_call: TRBD2; v_call: TRBV20-1; cdr3_aa: CSASRSGRGQETQYF; cdr3_nt: TGCAGTGCTAGTAGGTCAGGGAGGGGCCAAGAGACCCAGTACTTC
clone_size: many; j_call: TRBJ1-2; d_call: NA; v_call: TRBV7-2; cdr3_aa: CASSLEMRNNYGYTF; cdr3_nt: TGTGCCAGCAGCTTAGAAATGCGGAACAACTATGGCTACACCTTC
clone_size: NA; j_call: TRBJ1-6; d_call: TRBD1; v_call: TRBV12-3/TRBV12-4; cdr3_aa: CASSRTGLTSSYNSPLHF; cdr3_nt: TGTGCCAGCAGTCGGACAGGGCTAACGAGCTCCTATAATTCACCCCTCCACTTT
clone_size: few; j_call: TRBJ1-1; d_call: NA; v_call: TRBV14; cdr3_aa: CASSQDGHLTEAFF; cdr3_nt: TGTGCCAGCAGCCAAGATGGGCATCTCACTGAAGCTTTCTTT
clone_size: many; j_call: TRBJ1-2; d_call: TRBD1; v_call: TRBV2; cdr3_aa: CASTLGQGYGYTF; cdr3_nt: TGTGCCAGCACCCTGGGACAGGGGTACGGCTACACCTTC
clone_size: NA; j_call: TRBJ2-5; d_call: TRBD2; v_call: TRBV20-1; cdr3_aa: CSARVTSGGHQSPETQYF; cdr3_nt: TGCAGTGCTAGAGTGACTAGCGGGGGGCACCAATCCCCCGAGACCCAGTACTTC
clone_size: NA; j_call: TRBJ1-5; d_call: TRBD1; v_call: TRBV7-9; cdr3_aa: CASSQGGRGQLINQPQHF; cdr3_nt: TGCGCCAGCAGCCAAGGGGGGAGGGGACAGTTAATCAATCAGCCCCAGCATTTT
clone_size: few; j_call: TRBJ1-6; d_call: NA; v_call: TRBV7-9; cdr3_aa: CASSPIRSSYNSPLHF; cdr3_nt: TGTGCCAGCAGTCCCATAAGGAGCTCCTATAATTCACCCCTCCACTTT
clone_size: NA; j_call: TRBJ2-7; d_call: NA; v_call: TRBV11-2; cdr3_aa: CASSGDGFYEQYF; cdr3_nt: TGTGCCAGCAGCGGGGACGGATTCTACGAGCAGTACTTC
clone_size: few; j_call: TRBJ1-6; d_call: NA; v_call: TRBV20-1; cdr3_aa: CSARPPTGEGNSPLHF; cdr3_nt: TGCAGTGCTAGGCCACCAACGGGAGAGGGTAATTCACCCCTCCACTTT
clone_size: few; j_call: TRBJ2-7; d_call: NA; v_call: TRBV4-1; cdr3_aa: CASSQSRDTFYEQYF; cdr3_nt: TGCGCCAGCAGCCAGTCCCGGGACACCTTCTACGAGCAGTACTTC
clone_size: NA; j_call: TRBJ2-5; d_call: TRBD1; v_call: TRBV10-3; cdr3_aa: CASSDELDRGPSNQPQYF; cdr3_nt: TGTGCCAGCAGTGATGAGTTGGACAGGGGGCCTAGCAATCAGCCCCAGTACTTC
clone_size: NA; j_call: TRBJ1-1; d_call: NA; v_call: TRBV4-1; cdr3_aa: CASSHPAKYTEAFF; cdr3_nt: TGCGCCAGCAGCCATCCCGCGAAGTACACTGAAGCTTTCTTT
clone_size: many; j_call: TRBJ1-6; d_call: NA; v_call: TRBV7-9; cdr3_aa: CASSLAGHSYNSPLHF; cdr3_nt: TGTGCCAGCAGCTTAGCGGGTCACAGCTATAATTCACCCCTCCACTTT
clone_size: NA; j_call: TRBJ1-2; d_call: NA; v_call: TRBV10-3; cdr3_aa: CASSYSFWGRGYTF; cdr3_nt: TGTGCCAGCAGTTACTCATTTTGGGGGCGCGGCTACACCTTC
clone_size: NA; j_call: TRBJ1-5; d_call: NA; v_call: TRBV19; cdr3_aa: CASSMLQRSNQPQHF; cdr3_nt: TGTGCCAGTAGTATGTTACAGAGAAGCAATCAGCCCCAGCATTTT
clone_size: NA; j_call: TRBJ2-7; d_call: TRBD1; v_call: TRBV7-9; cdr3_aa: CASSSRTGVSYERYF; cdr3_nt: TGTGCCAGCAGCTCAAGGACAGGAGTGAGCTACGAGCGGTACTTC
clone_size: NA; j_call: TRBJ1-1; d_call: TRBD1; v_call: TRBV29-1; cdr3_aa: CSVEGGPGQGDTEAFF; cdr3_nt: TGCAGCGTTGAAGGGGGCCCGGGACAGGGAGACACTGAAGCTTTCTTT
clone_size: NA; j_call: TRBJ1-1; d_call: NA; v_call: TRBV16; cdr3_aa: CASSQSGGVNTEAFF; cdr3_nt: TGTGCCAGCAGCCAATCCGGGGGGGTGAACACTGAAGCTTTCTTT
clone_size: NA; j_call: TRBJ2-2; d_call: TRBD2; v_call: TRBV7-9; cdr3_aa: CASSATSGRATGELFF; cdr3_nt: TGTGCCAGCAGCGCAACTAGCGGGAGGGCCACAGGGGAGCTGTTTTTT
clone_size: many; j_call: TRBJ2-6; d_call: NA; v_call: TRBV29-1; cdr3_aa: CSVVPLSQGGTYSGANVLTF; cdr3_nt: TGCAGCGTTGTTCCGTTGTCCCAGGGAGGAACTTACTCTGGGGCCAACGTCCTGACTTTC
clone_size: NA; j_call: TRBJ2-5; d_call: TRBD2; v_call: TRBV24-1; cdr3_aa: CATSDPGTSGIGETQYF; cdr3_nt: TGTGCCACCAGTGACCCCGGGACTAGCGGGATCGGAGAGACCCAGTACTTC
clone_size: NA; j_call: TRBJ2-7; d_call: NA; v_call: TRBV4-3; cdr3_aa: CASSQEPPVSSYEQYF; cdr3_nt: TGCGCCAGCAGCCAAGAGCCCCCAGTAAGCTCCTACGAGCAGTACTTC
clone_size: many; j_call: TRBJ1-2; d_call: TRBD1; v_call: TRBV29-1; cdr3_aa: CSVERDRGPAPGYTF; cdr3_nt: TGCAGCGTCGAAAGGGACAGGGGCCCGGCTCCCGGCTACACCTTC
clone_size: many; j_call: TRBJ1-2; d_call: NA; v_call: TRBV29-1; cdr3_aa: CSVELSRGYTF; cdr3_nt: TGCAGCGTTGAATTATCCCGTGGCTACACCTTC
clone_size: few; j_call: TRBJ1-2; d_call: NA; v_call: TRBV20-1; cdr3_aa: CSATYREHYGYTF; cdr3_nt: TGCAGTGCTACATACAGGGAACACTATGGCTACACCTTC
clone_size: NA; j_call: TRBJ2-7; d_call: TRBD1; v_call: TRBV25-1; cdr3_aa: CASSPNRGLGEQYF; cdr3_nt: TGTGCCAGCAGTCCAAACAGGGGTCTGGGCGAGCAGTACTTC
clone_size: few; j_call: TRBJ2-2; d_call: TRBD2; v_call: TRBV19; cdr3_aa: CASSRTSGGYTGELFF; cdr3_nt: TGTGCCAGTAGTAGGACTAGCGGGGGGTACACCGGGGAGCTGTTTTTT
clone_size: NA; j_call: TRBJ2-5; d_call: NA; v_call: TRBV20-1; cdr3_aa: CSAILASETQYF; cdr3_nt: TGCAGTGCTATTCTAGCATCAGAGACCCAGTACTTC
clone_size: NA; j_call: TRBJ1-5; d_call: NA; v_call: TRBV4-2; cdr3_aa: CASSHYLGANQPQHF; cdr3_nt: TGTGCCAGCAGCCACTATTTAGGGGCTAATCAGCCCCAGCATTTT
clone_size: NA; j_call: TRBJ1-1; d_call: NA; v_call: TRBV20-1; cdr3_aa: CSAHAGWEAEAFF; cdr3_nt: TGCAGTGCGCATGCAGGTTGGGAGGCTGAAGCTTTCTTT
clone_size: NA; j_call: TRBJ2-7; d_call: TRBD1; v_call: TRBV2; cdr3_aa: CASSYSGQSQGAYEQYF; cdr3_nt: TGTGCCAGCAGTTACTCGGGCCAATCACAGGGGGCATACGAGCAGTACTTC
clone_size: NA; j_call: TRBJ2-3; d_call: TRBD1; v_call: TRBV15; cdr3_aa: CATSRDPRDRVTDTQYF; cdr3_nt: TGTGCCACCAGCAGAGATCCCCGGGACAGGGTAACAGATACGCAGTATTTT
clone_size: NA; j_call: TRBJ2-5; d_call: NA; v_call: TRBV6-5; cdr3_aa: CASSRDRRVETQYF; cdr3_nt: TGTGCCAGCAGTCGCGACCGCAGGGTAGAGACCCAGTACTTC
clone_size: many; j_call: TRBJ1-6; d_call: NA; v_call: TRBV25-1; cdr3_aa: CASSAPSGEDNSPLHF; cdr3_nt: TGTGCCAGCAGTGCACCGTCGGGGGAGGATAATTCACCCCTCCACTTT